These 15 T cell receptor beta chains originate from one sample sequenced in a study of cytomegalovirus exposure and HLA in healthy donors (dated by TCRdb to about 2017). Library creation used the immunoSEQ multiplex PCR assay. For the multiplex PCR, a mixture combining 60 forward primers for TCR Vbeta segments and 13 reverse primers for TCR Jbeta segments was used. Drawn from immuneACCESS, this table holds only the in-frame rearrangements with V and J called that TCRdb kept. Clones are partly lost; checked studies trace under half to an unresolved V gene and leave the rest unexplained. Present in this sample are over 150,000 clones, about 80% of which were seen just once. Under 3% of the sample comes from the top ten. The sample was PBMCs. Receptor source: a young woman in good health and CMV-seronegative.

On this clone itself: One end of the junction varies from germline; a read error may be responsible. The rearrangement uses TRBV7-9 and TRBJ1-3; 11 bases are a match to TRBD1. Germline CDR1 is SEHNR and CDR2 is FQNEAQ (reference sequence). The CDR3 length is 16 residues. CDR3 region: CSSSSKDRGPGNTIYF. For the CDR3, the DNA is TGTTCCAGCAGCTCCAAGGACAGGGGGCCTGGAAACACCATATATTTT.

The chain employs TRBV7-2 and TRBJ2-3; 8 bases align to TRBD2. In germline, CDR1 is SGHTA, CDR2 FQGNSA. V trimming: 5 bases; J trimming: 1 base; junction bases outside the gene matches: 8. CDR3 size: 16 residues. The CDR3 spells CASSPGGGGGTDTQYF. In nucleotides, the CDR3 is TGTGCCAGCAGCCCGGGGGGGGGAGGAGGCACAGATACGCAGTATTTT. The full variable domain, completed using reference TRBV7-2 and TRBJ2-3, is GAGVSQSPSNKVTEKGKDVELRCDPISGHTALYWYRQSLGQGLEFLIYFQGNSAPDKSGLPSDRFSAERTGGSVSTLTIQRTQQEDSAVYLCASSPGGGGGTDTQYFGPGTRLTVL.

This sequence joins TRBV15 and TRBJ1-2; D remains unclear. The germline V gene encodes CDR1 LNHNV and CDR2 YYDKDF (reference sequence). Trimming shortened V by 2 bases and J by 0 bases, and 16 bases separated the two germline ends. The length of the CDR3 is 17 residues. This CDR3 is CATSRRSTAVPNYGYTF. CDR3 in DNA: TGTGCCACCAGCAGAAGATCCACAGCCGTCCCTAACTATGGCTACACCTTC. The entire variable domain, with the rest obtained from reference TRBV15 and TRBJ1-2, is as follows: DAMVIQNPRYQVTQFGKPVTLSCSQTLNHNVMYWYQQKSSQAPKLLFHYYDKDFNNEADTPDNFQSRRPNTSFCFLDIRSPGLGDTAMYLCATSRRSTAVPNYGYTFGSGTRLTVV.

In DNA form, the CDR3 reads TGTGCCAGCAGCTTAGCTACAGGGGGAGGTACTGAAGCTTTCTTT. It specifies CASSLATGGGTEAFF. The V and J genes are TRBV7-9 and TRBJ1-1; TRBD1 matches at 8 bases. The germline V gene encodes CDR1 SEHNR and CDR2 FQNEAQ (reference sequence). V lost 0 bases, J lost 5 bases, and 5 bases stayed unmatched. The CDR3 contains 15 residues. Together with reference TRBV7-9 and TRBJ1-1, the CDR3 gives the full variable domain: DTGVSQNPRHKITKRGQNVTFRCDPISEHNRLYWYRQTLGQGPEFLTYFQNEAQLEKSRLLSDRFSAERPKGSFSTLEIQRTEQGDSAMYLCASSLATGGGTEAFFGQGTRLTVV.

V gene TRBV28 combines with J gene TRBJ2-5, with 7 bases matching TRBD2. This CDR3 spans 15 amino acids. Germline CDR1 MDHEN, CDR2 SYDVKM. V shed 7 bases and J 2 bases; nucleotides not matched to a gene: 10. CDR3 region: CASNLAGPSQETQYF. CDR3 DNA: TGTGCCAGCAACTTAGCGGGCCCCAGTCAAGAGACCCAGTACTTC.

This clone was picked up a small number of times. This sequence joins TRBV6-1 and TRBJ2-7; unclear D gene. The germline V and J ends were trimmed by 11 bases and 0 bases, with 14 bases remaining between them. This CDR3 region has 13 residues. CDR1 and CDR2 from the germline V gene are MNHNS and SASEGT. CDR3 nucleotides: TGTGCCGGCGCGGATGACCTCTCCTACGAGCAGTACTTC. This codes for CAGADDLSYEQYF.

The table lists this clone with many counts. J is TRBJ1-1 and V is TRBV6-1; D not certain. CDR3 length: 14 residues. In germline, CDR1 is MNHNS, CDR2 SASEGT. V lost 5 bases and J lost 10, with 20 bases in between. The CDR3 nucleotides read TGTGCCAGCAGTCCCCGCTCGGGTACCCTGAGAGCTTTCTTT. Protein product: CASSPRSGTLRAFF.

This clone was picked up a small number of times. The J gene is TRBJ1-2, the V gene TRBV10-2; TRBD1 matches 7 bases. This CDR3 contains 13 residues. V lost 7 bases and J lost 1; bases outside the gene matches: 3. Per germline, CDR1 WSHSY and CDR2 SAAADI. CDR3 coding DNA: TGCGCCAGCACCGGGACAGTTAACTATGGCTACACCTTC. Translated: CASTGTVNYGYTF.

The chain couples TRBV6-5 to TRBJ2-1; D perhaps matches TRBD2 (6 bases). Germline CDR1 MNHEY, CDR2 SVGAGI. V lost 2 bases to trimming and J lost 9 bases, with 14 bases between them. CDR3 length equals 14 residues. CDR3 loop: CASSYGSGTSEQFF. The CDR3 nucleotides read TGTGCCAGCAGTTACGGGTCTGGGACTTCTGAGCAGTTCTTC.

This clone appeared a single time. V usage is TRBV19 and J usage is TRBJ2-7, with 7 nucleotides matching TRBD1. The CDR3 totals 14 residues. In germline, CDR1 is LNHDA, CDR2 SQIVND (reference sequence). Trimming removed 4 bases from V and 0 bases from J; junction bases left unmatched: 3. The CDR3 reads CASSTRQGSYEQYF. The CDR3 coding sequence is TGTGCCAGTAGTACCCGACAGGGCTCCTACGAGCAGTACTTC.

The chain couples TRBV29-1 to TRBJ1-2; no clear D. Germline CDR1 SQVTM, CDR2 ANQGSEA. The V end lost 4 bases, the J end lost 5 bases, and 11 bases lay between the germline ends. There are 12 residues in the CDR3. The CDR3 bases are TGCAGCGTTGGGGAGAGGGCATATGGCTACACCTTC. Translating it yields CSVGERAYGYTF.

The chain combines TRBV5-4 with TRBJ1-2; the match to TRBD1 covers 8 bases. Germline V gene data show CDR1 as SGHNT and CDR2 as YYREEE (reference sequence). The CDR3 spans 18 residues. Trimming at V came to 2 bases and at J to 8 bases, leaving 20 bases not matched to a gene. CDR3 DNA: TGTGCCAGCAGCTTACCCGGGACAGGAGGTACAAGGGGGATCGGCTACACCTTC. Protein: CASSLPGTGGTRGIGYTF.

The V and J genes are TRBV12-1 and TRBJ2-5; the D call in the table, TRBD2, was not verified against the DNA. TRBV12-1 is a pseudogene. The length of the CDR3 is 19 residues. For the CDR3, the DNA is TGTGCCAGCAACCCGCTCCCGGGACTAGCCTTTACCTACCAAGAGACCCAGTACTTC. This sequence encodes CASNPLPGLAFTYQETQYF.

The chain uses TRBV27 and TRBJ2-2; 14 bases map to TRBD2. Germline V CDR1 and CDR2: MNHEY, SMNVEV (reference sequence). The V and J ends lost 7 bases and 3 bases, in that order; junction bases with no gene match: 16. This CDR3 is 20 amino acids long. CDR3: CASTLRAVGLAGAHTGELFF. The CDR3 DNA sequence: TGTGCCAGCACCCTTCGGGCGGTGGGACTAGCGGGAGCCCACACCGGGGAGCTGTTTTTT.

The V gene is TRBV6-1, the J gene TRBJ2-7; the D gene is possibly TRBD1 (6 bases). Between the trimmed V and J ends, which lost 6 bases and 0 bases, there was a span of 12 bases. The CDR3 extends over 14 amino acids. Germline lookup yields CDR1 MNHNS and CDR2 SASEGT. CDR3 amino acids: CASRGQLSSYEQYF. The CDR3 coding sequence is TGTGCCAGCAGGGGACAATTGAGCTCCTACGAGCAGTACTTC.